The source of this T cell receptor beta chain is a study of Tregs in tolerant kidney transplant recipients (dated by TCRdb to 2018 to 2020). The study in broad terms: The study applied TCRbeta sequencing to find donor-specific regulatory T cells before combined kidney and bone marrow transplantation and then followed those same cells after transplant. Several methods of expanding Tregs specific for an allogeneic donor were compared by TCRbeta repertoire sequencing in a few healthy controls. Study-wide conclusions, independent of this receptor: Expanding Tregs with activated donor B cells appeared to identify the most biologically relevant and donor-specific TCRbeta repertoire. Although technical replication error seemed to be minimal, the question of biological reproducibility was not addressed directly. Because only a small number of patients were included, the study had limitations, and the results will need to be validated in larger populations as well as under other immunosuppression protocols.

Remarks on this clone: Its antigen remains undetermined. No base-level quality is on record; no much larger clone is a single base apart.

For TCRbeta CDR3 sequencing, genomic DNA was extracted from sorted cells using the QIAGEN DNeasy Blood and Tissue Kit. Through immunoSEQ, high-throughput TCRbeta CDR3 sequencing was done commercially, including PCR amplification with internal controls and bias correction. From the authors' description of their analysis: Unique productive TCRbeta sequences were defined by CDR3 nucleotide sequence where primers matched, otherwise by CDR3 amino acid sequence with Vbeta and Jbeta genes. To correct for sorting error, sequences found in more than one sorted population at a frequency ratio of 2:1 or less were discarded, and the remaining shared sequences were assigned to the population with the higher frequency. A sequence counted as donor-reactive if, in CFSE-low cells, the sequence had a frequency of at least 0.01% and was expanded at least 5-fold compared with unstimulated cells. Jensen-Shannon divergence calculated on the top 100 TCRbeta sequences ranked by frequency was used to measure repertoire divergence. For samples with multiple sequencing runs, sorting error was corrected separately for each run before the runs were pooled. Drawn from immuneACCESS, this table holds only the in-frame rearrangements with V and J called that TCRdb kept. Clones are partly lost; checked studies trace under half to an unresolved V gene and leave the rest unexplained. That table furnishes V, J and clone size, whereas the DNA furnished D and trimming. A total of hundreds of thousands of clones appear in this sample, 80% to 85% of them only once. The biggest ten clones account for about 0.58% of the sample.

Reading from cysteine to phenylalanine, the CDR3 counts 14 amino acids. Left in the record is the CDR3 DNA by itself, 42 bases read in frame from the first base. The junction shows trimming of 5 bases on V and 7 bases on J, plus 20 bases between the germline ends. Reading the germline V gene (reference sequence) gives CDR1 GTSNPN and CDR2 SVGIG. Unstimulated Tregs (CD4+CD25+CD127-), CD4+ non-Tregs (CD4+CD25-), CD4 and CD8 cells were FACS-sorted from thawed PBMCs. Blood from healthy controls was obtained either from healthy volunteers or as purchased buffy coats. Healthy control blood was separated into PBMCs by Ficoll density gradient and cryopreserved, and patient PBMCs were collected both before and after transplant.

The source is a human donor in good health. Sequenced: CD4+ T cells from blood. The chain is assembled from TRBV30 and TRBJ1-2; the D segment could be TRBD1, given 6 matching bases. The DNA reads TGTGCCTGGGAGCTGTGGGGGCCCACCCGTGGCTACACCTTC. Its translation reads: CAWELWGPTRGYTF.